This entry lists 15 T cell receptor beta chains sequenced from one sample in a study of T cell changes during pregnancy in multiple sclerosis. Data came from immunoSEQ multiplex PCR; TCRdb stores just in-frame clones and leaves some out. In the table there are 45,000 to 55,000 clones, 88% of which are singletons. The specimen was CD4+ T cells from peripheral blood mononuclear cells, collected in the second trimester of pregnancy. The receptors shown here come from a female donor with multiple sclerosis, enrolled in a pregnancy study.

The CDR3 DNA is TGTGCCAGCAGCGTAAGCCAGGGGGGAGGGACCCAGTACTTC. Its translation is CASSVSQGGGTQYF. The chain carries TRBV9 and TRBJ2-5, with D possibly matching TRBD1 (7 bases). The V gene's germline CDR1 is SGDLS and CDR2 YYNGEE. The CDR3 contains 14 residues. V lost 1 base and J lost 7, with 14 bases in between. The variable domain in full, completed from reference TRBV9 and TRBJ2-5, reads DSGVTQTPKHLITATGQRVTLRCSPRSGDLSVYWYQQSLDQGLQFLIQYYNGEERAKGNILERFSAQQFPDLHSELNLSSLELGDSALYFCASSVSQGGGTQYFGPGTRLLVL.

The chain has TRBV15 and TRBJ1-4, with a possible D match to TRBD1 (6 bases). V gave up 0 bases and J gave up 8 bases, with 16 bases separating them. The CDR3 is 16 amino acids. Germline CDR1 and CDR2: LNHNV and YYDKDF (reference sequence). Written as DNA, the CDR3 is TGTGCCACCAGCAGAGATCGGTGGCAGGGGAACGAAAAACTGTTTTTT. This sequence encodes CATSRDRWQGNEKLFF.

The genes are TRBV18 and TRBJ1-1, with D perhaps matching TRBD1 (5 bases). The V end was cut by 5 bases, the J end by 5 bases, with 12 bases between. This CDR3 is 13 amino acids long. The V gene's germline CDR1 is KGHSH and CDR2 LQKENI. The CDR3 protein is CASSTGGETEAFF. DNA for the CDR3: TGTGCCAGCTCAACCGGGGGGGAGACTGAAGCTTTCTTT. The whole variable domain, filled in from reference TRBV18 and TRBJ1-1, reads NAGVMQNPRHLVRRRGQEARLRCSPMKGHSHVYWYRQLPEEGLKFMVYLQKENIIDESGMPKERFSAEFPKEGPSILRIQQVVRGDSAAYFCASSTGGETEAFFGQGTRLTVV.

This chain uses TRBV6-5 with TRBJ1-2, with 10 bases that match TRBD1. The trim removed 4 bases at V and 6 bases at J, leaving 5 bases unmatched. The CDR3 length is 14 residues. CDR1 and CDR2 (germline): MNHEY, SVGAGI. CDR3 residues: CASSSGQGVHGYTF. CDR3 sequence (DNA): TGTGCCAGCAGTTCAGGACAGGGGGTGCATGGCTACACCTTC.

This sequence joins TRBV5-1 and TRBJ2-7; the match to TRBD2 covers 8 bases. V shed 0 bases and J 4 bases; nucleotides not matched to a gene: 9. Germline V CDR1 and CDR2: SGHRS, YFSETQ. The CDR3 length is 16 residues. The CDR3 loop reads CASSLGEDLAGYEQYF. The CDR3 DNA reads as TGCGCCAGCAGCTTGGGGGAGGACTTAGCGGGATACGAGCAGTACTTC.

This clone was counted a single time. The chain links TRBV10-1 to TRBJ2-5; D call uncertain. The germline CDR1 and CDR2 sequences are WNHNN and SYGVQD (reference sequence). The CDR3 sequence is 14 residues long. The V end was cut by 4 bases, the J end by 3 bases, with 12 bases between. The CDR3 is CASSGGPKEETQYF. The CDR3, as DNA: TGCGCCAGCAGTGGAGGCCCCAAGGAAGAGACCCAGTACTTC.

The rearrangement links TRBV6-1 to TRBJ2-5; no definite D call. The CDR3 is 11 amino acids. Germline V lookup: CDR1 MNHNS, CDR2 SASEGT. V lost 7 bases, J lost 2 bases, and 5 bases lay in between. This CDR3 is CASTVQETQYF. The CDR3 nucleotides are TGTGCCAGCACGGTGCAAGAGACCCAGTACTTC.

The chain combines TRBV5-6 with TRBJ2-1; 14 bases match TRBD2. CDR1 SGHDT and CDR2 YYEEEE come from the germline V gene. V lost 5 bases and J lost 0; bases outside the gene matches: 7. There are 18 residues in the CDR3. The CDR3 DNA follows: TGTGCCAGCAGTCGACTAGCGGGAGGGACTAGCTCCTACAATGAGCAGTTCTTC. Its protein is CASSRLAGGTSSYNEQFF.

The chain combines TRBV7-9 with TRBJ2-3; D might be TRBD1 (5 bases). Germline V gene data show CDR1 as SEHNR and CDR2 as FQNEAQ (reference sequence). The V and J ends lost 5 bases and 3 bases respectively, with 12 bases between them. The CDR3 is 14 amino acids. The CDR3 protein is CASSREGETDTQYF. CDR3 bases: TGTGCCAGCAGCAGGGAAGGGGAAACAGATACGCAGTATTTT.

This chain uses TRBV18 with TRBJ2-5, with unresolved D. The CDR3 spans 11 residues. Trimming left V 5 bases short and J 2 bases short, with 3 bases between. Germline CDR1 reads KGHSH; CDR2 reads LQKENI. The CDR3 sequence: CASSSQETQYF. DNA of the CDR3: TGTGCCAGCTCATCACAAGAGACCCAGTACTTC.

This chain uses TRBV10-1 with TRBJ2-3; 10 bases match TRBD1. The CDR3 totals 14 residues. Germline loops: CDR1 WNHNN, CDR2 SYGVQD (reference sequence). Unmatched junction bases numbered 3, after V lost 5 bases and J lost 4 bases. CDR3 protein: CASSQGQGSDTQYF. The CDR3 DNA reads as TGCGCCAGCAGTCAGGGACAGGGGTCAGATACGCAGTATTTT.

This sequence joins TRBV19 and TRBJ2-3; D perhaps matches TRBD2 (6 bases). The CDR3 totals 14 residues. Trimming took 3 bases from V and 3 from J, leaving 10 bases between them. The germline CDR1 and CDR2 sequences are LNHDA and SQIVND (reference sequence). CDR3 sequence reads: CASSMEGITDTQYF. CDR3 nucleotides: TGTGCCAGTAGTATGGAGGGAATAACAGATACGCAGTATTTT. The entire variable domain, with the rest obtained from reference TRBV19 and TRBJ2-3, is as follows: DGGITQSPKYLFRKEGQNVTLSCEQNLNHDAMYWYRQDPGQGLRLIYYSQIVNDFQKGDIAEGYSVSREKKESFPLTVTSAQKNPTAFYLCASSMEGITDTQYFGPGTRLTVL.

The gene calls are TRBV2 and TRBJ2-7; 9 positions match TRBD1. This CDR3 has 15 amino acids. Germline CDR1 is SNHLY and CDR2 is FYNNEI. V dropped 9 bases and J dropped 8; count of bases not matched to a gene: 17. The CDR3 DNA follows: TGTGCCAGTAAGGCCCCCGAAAACAGGGGGCTTAAGCAGTACTTC. It is translated as CASKAPENRGLKQYF.

This clone was seen a single time. This rearrangement joins TRBV6-5 to TRBJ2-7; D unresolved. The CDR3 is 13 amino acids. The germline CDR1 and CDR2 sequences are MNHEY and SVGAGI. V was shortened by 7 bases and J by 0 bases, with 10 bases between the two germline ends. The CDR3 DNA follows: TGTGCCAGCAATCAAGGCGGCTCCTACGAGCAGTACTTC. It encodes CASNQGGSYEQYF.

V usage is TRBV7-3 and J usage is TRBJ2-5; D gene uncertain. Germline CDR1 SGHTA, CDR2 FQGTGA. V was clipped by 4 bases and J by 1 base, with 7 bases between them. There are 13 residues in the CDR3. Written as DNA, the CDR3 is TGTGCCAGCAGCTCCCCGGGCCAAGAGACCCAGTACTTC. Its protein product is CASSSPGQETQYF.